The T cell receptor beta chain under discussion was sequenced for a study of radiotherapy plus CTLA-4 blockade in lung cancer. Overall study: Among patients, approximately 19% showed objective responses, and approximately 31% had disease control.

This clone was detected a few times. Its antigen is undetermined. CDR1 and CDR2 from the germline V gene are SGHAT and FQNNGV. This CDR3 has 17 amino acids. Unmatched junction bases numbered 12, after V lost 6 bases and J lost 0 bases. Chemo-refractory metastatic non-small-cell lung cancer patients underwent focal radiation alongside CTLA-4 blockade with ipilimumab. Sequencing was performed with immunoSEQ multiplex PCR; in TCRdb, only in-frame clones are kept and a portion is missing. This sample has around 42,000 clones, with over 55% found just once. Regarding the study as a whole: Tumor-derived TCR clones expanded in blood after radiotherapy plus ipilimumab. Early clonal dynamics of blood T cells, together with interferon-beta, were reported as the best response predictor.

This sequence was found in a human donor with non-small cell lung cancer who had a partial response to radiotherapy plus ipilimumab. The sample consisted of peripheral blood, taken from a patient treated with radiotherapy plus ipilimumab. This chain joins TRBV11-2 and TRBJ2-7, with TRBD1 matching 9 bases. The CDR3 DNA follows: TGTGCCAGCAGGTCCGGGGGACAGGGATTTAGCTCCTACGAGCAGTACTTC. Protein: CASRSGGQGFSSYEQYF.